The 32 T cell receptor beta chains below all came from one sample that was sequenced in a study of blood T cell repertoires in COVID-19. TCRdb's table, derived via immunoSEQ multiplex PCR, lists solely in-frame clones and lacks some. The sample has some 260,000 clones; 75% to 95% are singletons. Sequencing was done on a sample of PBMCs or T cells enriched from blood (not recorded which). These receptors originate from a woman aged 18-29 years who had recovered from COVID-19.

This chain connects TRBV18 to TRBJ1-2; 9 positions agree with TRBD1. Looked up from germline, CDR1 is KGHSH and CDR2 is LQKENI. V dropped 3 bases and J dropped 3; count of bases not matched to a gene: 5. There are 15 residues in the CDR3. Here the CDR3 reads CASSPLQGADYGYTF. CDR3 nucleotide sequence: TGTGCCAGCTCACCGTTACAGGGGGCGGACTATGGCTACACCTTC.

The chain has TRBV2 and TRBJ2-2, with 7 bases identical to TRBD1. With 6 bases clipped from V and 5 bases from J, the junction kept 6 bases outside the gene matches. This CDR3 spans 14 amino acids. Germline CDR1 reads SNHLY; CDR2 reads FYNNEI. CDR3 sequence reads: CASRGQIRTGELFF. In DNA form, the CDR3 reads TGTGCCAGCAGGGGACAGATACGGACCGGGGAGCTGTTTTTT.

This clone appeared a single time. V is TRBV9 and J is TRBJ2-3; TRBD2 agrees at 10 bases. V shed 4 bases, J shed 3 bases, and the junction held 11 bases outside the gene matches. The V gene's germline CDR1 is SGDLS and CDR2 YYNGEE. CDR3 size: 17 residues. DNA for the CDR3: TGTGCCAGCAGCCCTACAGGAGCGGGGGGGGTGACAGATACGCAGTATTTT. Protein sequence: CASSPTGAGGVTDTQYF.

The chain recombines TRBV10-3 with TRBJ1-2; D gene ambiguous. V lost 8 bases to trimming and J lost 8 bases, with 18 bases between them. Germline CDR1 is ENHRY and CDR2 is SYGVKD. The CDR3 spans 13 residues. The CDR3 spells CAIGVREISGYTF. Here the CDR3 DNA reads TGTGCCATCGGTGTGAGGGAAATCAGCGGCTACACCTTC.

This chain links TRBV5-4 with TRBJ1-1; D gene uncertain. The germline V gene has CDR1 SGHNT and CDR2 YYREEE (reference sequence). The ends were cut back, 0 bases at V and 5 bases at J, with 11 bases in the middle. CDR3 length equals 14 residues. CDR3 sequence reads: CASSLGGVGTEAFF. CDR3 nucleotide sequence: TGTGCCAGCAGCTTGGGAGGAGTCGGAACTGAAGCTTTCTTT.

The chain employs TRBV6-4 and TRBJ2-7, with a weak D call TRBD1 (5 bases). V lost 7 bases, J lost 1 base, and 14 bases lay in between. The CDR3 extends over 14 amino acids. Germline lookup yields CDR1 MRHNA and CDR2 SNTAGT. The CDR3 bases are TGTGCCAGCACCAACCCGACAGAATCCTACGAGCAGTACTTC. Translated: CASTNPTESYEQYF.

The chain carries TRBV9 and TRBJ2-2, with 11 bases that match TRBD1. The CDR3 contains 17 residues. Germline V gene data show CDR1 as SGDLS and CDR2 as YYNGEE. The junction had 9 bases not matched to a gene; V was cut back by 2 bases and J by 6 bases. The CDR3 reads CASSVRKGTGGSGELFF. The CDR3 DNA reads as TGTGCCAGCAGCGTCAGGAAGGGGACAGGGGGGTCCGGGGAGCTGTTTTTT.

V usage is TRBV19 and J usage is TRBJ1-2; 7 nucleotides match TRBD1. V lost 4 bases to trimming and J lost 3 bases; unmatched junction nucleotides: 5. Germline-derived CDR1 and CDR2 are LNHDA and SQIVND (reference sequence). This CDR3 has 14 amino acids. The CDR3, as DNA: TGTGCCAGTAGTACCAGACAGGGAGACTATGGCTACACCTTC. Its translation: CASSTRQGDYGYTF. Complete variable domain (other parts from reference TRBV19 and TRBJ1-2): DGGITQSPKYLFRKEGQNVTLSCEQNLNHDAMYWYRQDPGQGLRLIYYSQIVNDFQKGDIAEGYSVSREKKESFPLTVTSAQKNPTAFYLCASSTRQGDYGYTFGSGTRLTVV.

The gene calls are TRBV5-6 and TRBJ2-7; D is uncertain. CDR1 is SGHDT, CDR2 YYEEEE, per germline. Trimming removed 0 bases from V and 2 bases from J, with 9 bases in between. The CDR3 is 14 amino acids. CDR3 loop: CASSLDARTYEQYF. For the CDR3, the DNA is TGTGCCAGCAGCTTGGATGCCAGGACCTACGAGCAGTACTTC. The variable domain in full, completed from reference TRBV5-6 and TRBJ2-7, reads DAGVTQSPTHLIKTRGQQVTLRCSPKSGHDTVSWYQQALGQGPQFIFQYYEEEERQRGNFPDRFSGHQFPNYSSELNVNALLLGDSALYLCASSLDARTYEQYFGPGTRLTVT.

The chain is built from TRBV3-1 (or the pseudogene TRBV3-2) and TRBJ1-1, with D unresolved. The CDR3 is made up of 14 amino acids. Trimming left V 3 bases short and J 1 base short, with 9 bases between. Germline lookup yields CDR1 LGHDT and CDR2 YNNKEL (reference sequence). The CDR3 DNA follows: TGTGCCAGCAGCCACTCCGGGGAGAACACTGAAGCTTTCTTT. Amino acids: CASSHSGENTEAFF.

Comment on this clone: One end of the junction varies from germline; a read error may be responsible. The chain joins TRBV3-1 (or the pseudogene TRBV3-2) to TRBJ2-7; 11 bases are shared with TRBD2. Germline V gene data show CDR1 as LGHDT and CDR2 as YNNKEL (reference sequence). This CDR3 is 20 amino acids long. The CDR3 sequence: CASSQSSGTSGSRSSFEQYF. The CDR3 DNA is TGTGCCAGCAGCCAATCATCCGGGACTAGCGGTTCTCGTTCCTCCTTCGAGCAGTACTTC.

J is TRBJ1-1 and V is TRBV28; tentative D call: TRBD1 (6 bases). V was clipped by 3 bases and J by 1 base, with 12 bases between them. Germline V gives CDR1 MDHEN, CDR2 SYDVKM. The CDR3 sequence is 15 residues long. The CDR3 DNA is TGTGCCAGCAGTTTTGCAGGGGCCGGGAACACTGAAGCTTTCTTT. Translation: CASSFAGAGNTEAFF.

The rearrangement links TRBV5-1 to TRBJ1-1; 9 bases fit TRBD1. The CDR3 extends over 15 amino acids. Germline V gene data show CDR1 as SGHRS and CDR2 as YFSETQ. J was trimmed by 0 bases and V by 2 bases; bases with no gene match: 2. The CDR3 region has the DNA TGCGCCAGCAGCTTACAGGGGGCGTTGAACACTGAAGCTTTCTTT. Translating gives CASSLQGALNTEAFF.

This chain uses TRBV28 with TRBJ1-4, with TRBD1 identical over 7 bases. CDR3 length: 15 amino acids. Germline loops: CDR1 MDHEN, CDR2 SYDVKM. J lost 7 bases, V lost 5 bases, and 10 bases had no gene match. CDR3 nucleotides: TGTGCCAGCAGTACCCCAGGAGGGGGCAGTGAAAAACTGTTTTTT. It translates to CASSTPGGGSEKLFF.

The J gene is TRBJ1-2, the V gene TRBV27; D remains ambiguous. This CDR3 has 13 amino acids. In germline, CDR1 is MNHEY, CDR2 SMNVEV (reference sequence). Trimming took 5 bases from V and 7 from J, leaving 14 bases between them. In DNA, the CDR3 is TGTGCCAGCAGTCTACGGGGAGAAGGTGGCTACACCTTC. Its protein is CASSLRGEGGYTF.

The chain's CDR3 is CASSVGPGTGNGYTF. CDR3 DNA sequence: TGTGCCAGCAGCGTAGGTCCCGGGACAGGGAACGGCTACACCTTC. The V and J genes are TRBV9 and TRBJ1-2; 9 bases are shared with TRBD1. The CDR3 is made up of 15 amino acids. The germline V gene encodes CDR1 SGDLS and CDR2 YYNGEE. V shed 0 bases and J 8 bases; nucleotides not matched to a gene: 8.

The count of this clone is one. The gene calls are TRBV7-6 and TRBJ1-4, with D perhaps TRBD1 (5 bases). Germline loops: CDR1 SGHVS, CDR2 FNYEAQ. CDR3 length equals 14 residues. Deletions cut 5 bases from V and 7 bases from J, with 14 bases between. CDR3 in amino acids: CASSPLQGGEKLFF. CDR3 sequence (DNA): TGTGCCAGCAGCCCACTGCAGGGAGGTGAAAAACTGTTTTTT.

CDR3 coding DNA: TGTGCCAGCAGCGGAGGGTCGCTCTCTGGAAACACCATATATTTT. It translates to CASSGGSLSGNTIYF. This chain links TRBV7-2 with TRBJ1-3; no firm D call. CDR3 length equals 15 residues. The V end was cut by 5 bases, the J end by 0 bases, with 11 bases between. Germline values: CDR1 SGHTA, CDR2 FQGNSA.

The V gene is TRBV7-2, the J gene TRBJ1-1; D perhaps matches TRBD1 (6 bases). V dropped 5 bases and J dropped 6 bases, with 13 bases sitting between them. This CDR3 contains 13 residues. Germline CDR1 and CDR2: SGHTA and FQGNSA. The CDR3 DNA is TGTGCCAGCAGCGCCACCAGGGGTGCTGAAGCTTTCTTT. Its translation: CASSATRGAEAFF.

DNA for the CDR3: TGTGCCAGCAGCTCCGGGATCTCTCCCGAGCATTTT. This encodes CASSSGISPEHF. V and J are TRBV7-9 and TRBJ1-5; D call uncertain. This CDR3 has 12 residues. The germline gives CDR1 SEHNR, CDR2 FQNEAQ (reference sequence). Trimming pared 4 bases from V and 14 bases from J, leaving 15 bases between. The whole variable domain, remainder taken from reference TRBV7-9 and TRBJ1-5, is DTGVSQNPRHKITKRGQNVTFRCDPISEHNRLYWYRQTLGQGPEFLTYFQNEAQLEKSRLLSDRFSAERPKGSFSTLEIQRTEQGDSAMYLCASSSGISPEHFGDGTRLSIL.

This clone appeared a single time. Here the CDR3 DNA reads TGTGCCAGCACCCAAGGAACGGGGGGGACAGATACGCAGTATTTT. Protein: CASTQGTGGTDTQYF. V and J are TRBV27 and TRBJ2-3; 8 bases agree with TRBD2. Germline V CDR1 and CDR2: MNHEY, SMNVEV (reference sequence). The CDR3 is 15 residues long. J lost 3 bases, V lost 7 bases, and 9 bases had no gene match.

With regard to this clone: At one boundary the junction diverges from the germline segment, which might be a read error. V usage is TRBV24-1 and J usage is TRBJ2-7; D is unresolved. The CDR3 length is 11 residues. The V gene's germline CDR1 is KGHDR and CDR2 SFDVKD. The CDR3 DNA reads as TGTGCCACCAGTGTTTGCAGGTGGAAATCCTTC. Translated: CATSVCRWKSF.

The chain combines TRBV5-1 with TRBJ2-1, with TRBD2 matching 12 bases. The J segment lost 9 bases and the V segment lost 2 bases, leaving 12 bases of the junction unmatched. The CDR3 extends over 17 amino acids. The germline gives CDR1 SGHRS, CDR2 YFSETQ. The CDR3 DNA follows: TGCGCCAGCAGCTTTGGGGCTAGCGGGAGGGCGGGGGCTGAGCAGTTCTTC. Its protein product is CASSFGASGRAGAEQFF.

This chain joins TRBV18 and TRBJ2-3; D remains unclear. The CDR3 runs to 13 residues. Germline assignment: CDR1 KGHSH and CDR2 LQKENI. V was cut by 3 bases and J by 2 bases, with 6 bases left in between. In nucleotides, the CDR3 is TGTGCCAGCTCACCGGCAATCACAGATACGCAGTATTTT. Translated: CASSPAITDTQYF.

The CDR3 is CASSREVQHRELFF. DNA of the CDR3: TGTGCCAGCAGCCGGGAGGTACAACACCGGGAGCTGTTTTTT. J is TRBJ2-2 and V is TRBV7-2, with 7 bases lining up with TRBD2. The germline gives CDR1 SGHTA, CDR2 FQGNSA. V was pared by 5 bases and J by 9 bases, with 9 bases of the junction left unmatched. The CDR3 is 14 amino acids.

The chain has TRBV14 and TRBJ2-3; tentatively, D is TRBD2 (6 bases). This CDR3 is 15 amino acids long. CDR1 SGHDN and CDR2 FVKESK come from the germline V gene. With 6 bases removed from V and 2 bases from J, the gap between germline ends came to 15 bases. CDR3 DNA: TGTGCCAGCAGGGAGGGCGCAAGACTCACAGATACGCAGTATTTT. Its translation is CASREGARLTDTQYF.

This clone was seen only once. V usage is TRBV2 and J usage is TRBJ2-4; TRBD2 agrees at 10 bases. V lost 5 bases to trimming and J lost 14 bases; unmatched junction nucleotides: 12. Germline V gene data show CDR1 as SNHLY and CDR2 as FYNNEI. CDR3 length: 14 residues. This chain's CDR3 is CASSPSQPSGREYF. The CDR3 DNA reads TGTGCCAGCAGTCCTTCCCAGCCTAGCGGGAGAGAGTACTTC.

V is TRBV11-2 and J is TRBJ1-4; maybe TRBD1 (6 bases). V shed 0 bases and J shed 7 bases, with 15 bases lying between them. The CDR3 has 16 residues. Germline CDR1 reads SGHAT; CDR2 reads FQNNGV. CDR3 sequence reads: CASSLESPGHGEKLFF. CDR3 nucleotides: TGTGCCAGCAGCTTAGAGTCACCGGGACACGGTGAAAAACTGTTTTTT.

The DNA of the CDR3 is TGTGCCACCAGTGATTTGAGGCAGGGGATAGAGACCCAGTACTTC. This translates into CATSDLRQGIETQYF. The V gene is TRBV24-1, the J gene TRBJ2-5; a possible D gene is TRBD1 (6 bases). V lost 0 bases and J 4 bases, leaving 11 bases between the germline ends. Per the germline V gene, CDR1 is KGHDR and CDR2 is SFDVKD. The length of the CDR3 is 15 residues.

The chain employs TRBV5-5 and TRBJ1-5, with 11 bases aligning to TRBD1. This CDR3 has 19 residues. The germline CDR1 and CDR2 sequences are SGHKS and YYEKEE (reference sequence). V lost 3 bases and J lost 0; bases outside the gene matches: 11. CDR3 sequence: CASSYSSGTGGYSNQPQHF. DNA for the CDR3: TGTGCCAGCAGCTACAGTTCCGGGACAGGGGGTTATAGCAATCAGCCCCAGCATTTT.

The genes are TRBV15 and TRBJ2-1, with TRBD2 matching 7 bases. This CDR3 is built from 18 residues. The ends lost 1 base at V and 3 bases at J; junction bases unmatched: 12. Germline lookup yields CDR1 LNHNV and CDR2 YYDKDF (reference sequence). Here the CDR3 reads CATSRGTSTRGDYNEQFF. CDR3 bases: TGTGCCACCAGCAGAGGCACCTCTACACGGGGGGACTACAATGAGCAGTTCTTC.

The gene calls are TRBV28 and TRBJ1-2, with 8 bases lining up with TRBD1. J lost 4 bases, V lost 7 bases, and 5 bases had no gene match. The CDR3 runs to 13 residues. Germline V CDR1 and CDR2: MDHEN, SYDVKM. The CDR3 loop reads CASIPGGGYGYTF. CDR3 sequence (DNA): TGTGCCAGCATCCCAGGGGGCGGCTATGGCTACACCTTC.